This T cell receptor beta chain was identified in a study of blood T cell repertoires in COVID-19. In the study overall: Sites across the United States, Italy and Spain contributed samples from acute and convalescent COVID-19. From T cells, B-cell-depleted T cells, or PBMCs came the material, which was cDNA or gDNA.

Germline values: CDR1 SGHRS, CDR2 YFSETQ. This CDR3 has 14 residues. J lost 7 bases, V lost 0 bases, and 1 base had no gene match. Per the original data handling: Amplifying reference gene primers gave estimates of nucleated cell counts. Data came from immunoSEQ multiplex PCR; TCRdb stores just in-frame clones and leaves some out. V, J and clone size reflect that table, while D and trimming were determined from the DNA. The sample holds 150,000 to 200,000 clones, roughly 93% seen once. Followed longitudinally, the Seattle patients had been enrolled during active infection. The genes are TRBV5-1 and TRBJ1-6, with 7 bases identical to TRBD1. The sequencing sample was made of peripheral blood. The clonotype comes from a woman aged 60 to 75 with COVID-19, enrolled during active disease. CDR3 nucleotides: TGCGCCAGCAGCTTGGCGGACAGGAATTCACCCCTCCACTTT. It translates to CASSLADRNSPLHF.